Presented here are 10 T cell receptor beta chains from one specimen sequenced in a study of T-cell reconstitution after alpha-beta-depleted transplantation in children. Researchers prepared the TCRbeta library using unique molecular identifiers, the study reports. From the PCR reads, TCRdb called clonotypes with MiXCR, one entry per CDR3 protein. The sample records some 200,000 distinct CDR3 sequences, about 8.8% being singletons. The sequences come from PBMCs from the stem cell graft donor, collected from the stem cell graft. The source is a human donor who donated a stem cell graft to a child with SCID.

This clonotype showed up many times. The chain is built from TRBV20-1 and TRBJ1-5; D gene uncertain. The germline gives CDR1 DFQATT, CDR2 SNEGSKA (reference sequence). CDR3 length equals 13 residues. V lost 1 base and J 0 bases, leaving 4 bases between the germline ends. CDR3 bases: TGCAGTGCTAGAGGCCTTAGCAATCAGCCCCAGCATTTT. It specifies CSARGLSNQPQHF.

This clonotype was counted at least ten times. The rearrangement uses TRBV7-9 and TRBJ2-1; 9 nucleotides match TRBD1. This CDR3 contains 15 residues. Germline CDR1 reads SEHNR; CDR2 reads FQNEAQ (reference sequence). Unmatched junction bases numbered 7, after V lost 5 bases and J lost 5 bases. The CDR3 region is CASSNGQGPDNEQFF. The CDR3 bases are TGTGCCAGCAGCAACGGACAGGGGCCTGACAATGAGCAGTTCTTC.

The rearrangement links TRBV7-3 to TRBJ2-3; possible D gene TRBD1, 6 bases. CDR1 and CDR2 from the germline V gene are SGHTA and FQGTGA. This CDR3 is 15 amino acids long. Trimming left V 4 bases short and J 5 bases short, with 16 bases between. CDR3 loop: CASSSDRVQGDTQYF. DNA of the CDR3: TGTGCCAGCAGCTCTGATAGGGTACAGGGAGATACGCAGTATTTT.

This clonotype was detected ten times or more. This sequence joins TRBV4-1 and TRBJ2-3; a weak D match, TRBD1 (5 bases). In germline, CDR1 is MGHRA, CDR2 YSYEKL. There are 15 residues in the CDR3. Trimming shortened V by 1 base and J by 4 bases, and 12 bases separated the two germline ends. The chain's CDR3 is CASSQVWQGPDTQYF. The CDR3 coding sequence is TGCGCCAGCAGCCAAGTATGGCAGGGCCCAGATACGCAGTATTTT.

This chain uses TRBV20-1 with TRBJ2-5; TRBD2 matches at 7 bases. V shed 3 bases, J shed 5 bases, and the junction held 9 bases outside the gene matches. CDR1 is DFQATT and CDR2 is SNEGSKA in the germline V gene (reference sequence). The CDR3 runs to 14 residues. CDR3 sequence reads: CSARGRTSSETQYF. In nucleotides, the CDR3 is TGCAGTGCTAGGGGACGGACTAGTTCTGAGACCCAGTACTTC.

This clonotype occurred many times. The chain couples TRBV14 to TRBJ1-1; a weak D match, TRBD1 (5 bases). CDR1 is SGHDN and CDR2 is FVKESK in the germline V gene. Between the trimmed V and J ends, which lost 3 bases and 6 bases, there was a span of 14 bases. CDR3 length equals 14 residues. The CDR3 here is CASSHRGAVAEAFF. CDR3 DNA: TGTGCCAGCAGCCACCGAGGGGCGGTTGCTGAAGCTTTCTTT.

About this clonotype: This may arise from a read error, as a much more abundant clone is one base away. Here the CDR3 DNA reads TGTGCCAGCAGCTACCTCCCCGGGACTAGCGGGACCGACGCCGGGGAGCTGTTTTTT. Encoded protein: CASSYLPGTSGTDAGELFF. V usage is TRBV3-1 and J usage is TRBJ2-2; 13 nucleotides match TRBD2. Germline values: CDR1 LGHDT, CDR2 YNNKEL (reference sequence). This CDR3 comprises 19 residues. With V trimmed by 5 bases and J by 6 bases, 15 bases remained unmatched.

This clonotype occurred a few times. The chain has TRBV3-1 and TRBJ2-3; D tentatively reads TRBD1 or TRBD2 (6 bases each). CDR3 length equals 18 residues. Trimming removed 4 bases from V and 4 bases from J, with 24 bases in between. CDR1 is LGHDT and CDR2 is YNNKEL in the germline V gene (reference sequence). The CDR3 loop reads CASSLPLTGGALADTQYF. CDR3 DNA: TGTGCCAGCAGCCTACCACTGACAGGAGGGGCTCTAGCAGATACGCAGTATTTT.

In its sample, this clonotype was seen many times. The chain combines TRBV27 with TRBJ1-2, with 9 nucleotides matching TRBD1. V trimming: 5 bases; J trimming: 3 bases; junction bases outside the gene matches: 10. Germline loops: CDR1 MNHEY, CDR2 SMNVEV (reference sequence). The CDR3 is 16 amino acids. Written as DNA, the CDR3 is TGTGCCAGCAGTGCGAATCCAACAGGGGGCCACTATGGCTACACCTTC. Amino acids: CASSANPTGGHYGYTF.

There are many counts of this clonotype. The chain combines TRBV9 with TRBJ2-2, with 7 bases fitting TRBD1. The CDR3 is 15 residues long. Trimming cost V 4 bases and J 2 bases; bases outside gene matches: 5. Germline CDR1 reads SGDLS; CDR2 reads YYNGEE. The CDR3 region has the DNA TGTGCCAGCAGCCCACGGGACAGTAACACCGGGGAGCTGTTTTTT. Amino acids: CASSPRDSNTGELFF.